The 5 T cell receptor beta chains given below trace back to one sample, sequenced in a study of vaccination and CD4 T cells after COVID-19. No antigen has been assigned to these receptors. Sequenced with the Oncomine TCR Beta short-read assay was DNA taken from cultured CD4+ T cells. TCRdb re-called the PCR reads with MiXCR, one entry per CDR3 protein. The sample has fewer than 30,000 distinct CDR3 sequences, about 50% seen once. Treatment reported: roughly 10-day PBMC culture with coronavirus spike peptide pools or control peptides (ViraFEST assay). Sample: CD4+ T cells from blood, cultured in vitro, taken before SARS-CoV-2 vaccination. The receptors were gathered from a human donor who received a COVID-19 vaccine.

This clonotype has a handful of counts. The J gene is TRBJ1-2, the V gene TRBV19; D is unclear. Germline V gene lookup returns CDR1 LNHDA and CDR2 SQIVND (reference sequence). The CDR3 length is 14 residues. Trimming stripped 4 bases from V and 4 bases from J, with 13 bases between. CDR3 sequence reads: CASSRRTGSYGYTF. CDR3 nucleotides: TGTGCCAGTAGTAGAAGGACCGGAAGCTATGGCTACACCTTC.

The chain employs TRBV11-2 and TRBJ2-5; 14 nucleotides agree with TRBD2. Germline lookup yields CDR1 SGHAT and CDR2 FQNNGV. This CDR3 contains 16 residues. V lost 5 bases to trimming and J lost 4 bases; unmatched junction nucleotides: 6. This CDR3 reads CASSARLAGGRETQYF. The CDR3, as DNA: TGTGCCAGCAGCGCGAGACTAGCGGGGGGGCGAGAGACCCAGTACTTC.

CDR3 DNA: TGTGCCAGCAGCTTGGAATCCACAGATACGCAGTATTTT. It yields the protein CASSLESTDTQYF. The chain has TRBV7-2 and TRBJ2-3; no clear D. CDR3 length equals 13 residues. Trimming left V 3 bases short and J 2 bases short, with 6 bases between. Germline CDR1 reads SGHTA; CDR2 reads FQGNSA.

This rearrangement joins TRBV27 to TRBJ2-7, with 11 bases identical to TRBD1. CDR3 length: 15 amino acids. The V segment lost 1 base and the J segment 4 bases; nucleotides outside the gene matches: 3. The germline gives CDR1 MNHEY, CDR2 SMNVEV (reference sequence). The CDR3 reads CASSLLGQGGYEQYF. CDR3 in DNA: TGTGCCAGCAGTTTATTGGGACAGGGGGGATACGAGCAGTACTTC.

The V call is TRBV20-1, the J call TRBJ1-5, with TRBD1 identical over 7 bases. The ends lost 4 bases at V and 6 bases at J; junction bases unmatched: 15. Germline CDR1 and CDR2: DFQATT and SNEGSKA (reference sequence). CDR3 size: 16 residues. CDR3 nucleotide sequence: TGCAGTGCTAACCGAATTAACAGGGGTGGAAGTCAGCCCCAGCATTTT. It is translated as CSANRINRGGSQPQHF.